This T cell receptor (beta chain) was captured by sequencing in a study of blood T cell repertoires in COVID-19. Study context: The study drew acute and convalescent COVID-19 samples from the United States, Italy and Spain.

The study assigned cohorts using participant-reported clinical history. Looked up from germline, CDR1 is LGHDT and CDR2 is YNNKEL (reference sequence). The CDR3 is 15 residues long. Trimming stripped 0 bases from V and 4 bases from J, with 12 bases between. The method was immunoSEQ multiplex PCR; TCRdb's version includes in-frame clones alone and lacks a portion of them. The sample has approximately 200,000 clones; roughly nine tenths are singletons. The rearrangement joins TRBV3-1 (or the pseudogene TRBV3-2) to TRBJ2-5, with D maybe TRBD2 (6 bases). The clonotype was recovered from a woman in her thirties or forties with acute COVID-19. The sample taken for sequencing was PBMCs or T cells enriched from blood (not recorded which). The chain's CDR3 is CASSQDGMGGETQYF. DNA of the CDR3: TGTGCCAGCAGCCAAGATGGTATGGGGGGAGAGACCCAGTACTTC.